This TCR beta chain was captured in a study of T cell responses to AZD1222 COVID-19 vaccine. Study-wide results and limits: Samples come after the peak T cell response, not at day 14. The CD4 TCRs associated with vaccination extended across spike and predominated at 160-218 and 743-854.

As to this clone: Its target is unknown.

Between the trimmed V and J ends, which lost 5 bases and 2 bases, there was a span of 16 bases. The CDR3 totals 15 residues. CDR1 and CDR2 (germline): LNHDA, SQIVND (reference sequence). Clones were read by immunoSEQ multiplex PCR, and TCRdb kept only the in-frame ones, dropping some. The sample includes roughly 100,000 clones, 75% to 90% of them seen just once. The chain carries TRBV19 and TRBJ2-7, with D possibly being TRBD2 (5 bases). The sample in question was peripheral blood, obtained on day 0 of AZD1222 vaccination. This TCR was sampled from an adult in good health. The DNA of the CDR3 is TGTGCCAGTAGTCGGAGGCTAGCTGAGACCTACGAGCAGTACTTC. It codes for CASSRRLAETYEQYF.